A selection of T cell receptor beta chains follows, all from one sample in a study of memory CD4+ T cells and cytomegalovirus serostatus. TCRdb's copy holds only in-frame clones and misses some; the assay was immunoSEQ multiplex PCR. The sample has some 87,000 clones, 75% to 90% seen once. Input material: memory CD4+ T cells from blood. The receptors shown here come from an adult in good health and CMV-seropositive. Both conserved end residues are part of each CDR3. A D gene is named only where the DNA matches it firmly. Clone size, where shown, is once, few, many, or a class for clones that have expanded.

TGTGCCAGTGAAAGGGGGCGGGACGAGCAGTACTTC | CASERGRDEQYF | NA | TRBJ2-7 | TRBD1 | TRBV25-1
TGTGCCAGCAGCTTGACAGGGCCGCTCTACGAGCAGTACTTC | CASSLTGPLYEQYF | NA | TRBJ2-7 | NA | TRBV5-6
TGCGCCAGCAGCCCAGCCAACACGGGATCTAATGAAAAACTGTTTTTT | CASSPANTGSNEKLFF | NA | TRBJ1-4 | NA | TRBV4-1
TGTGCCAGCGCGTCCGGGACAGGGGGCTATGGCTACACCTTC | CASASGTGGYGYTF | NA | TRBJ1-2 | TRBD1 | TRBV11-2
TGCGCCAGCAGCCTGACAGGGCGCGATGAAAAACTGTTTTTT | CASSLTGRDEKLFF | NA | TRBJ1-4 | TRBD1 | TRBV4-1
TGTGCCAGCAGCCGAGACTATTCCTACGAGCAGTACTTC | CASSRDYSYEQYF | NA | TRBJ2-7 | NA | TRBV5-4
TGTGCCAGCAGGGAGACAGAAGCTGGGGCCAACGTCCTGACTTTC | CASRETEAGANVLTF | NA | TRBJ2-6 | NA | TRBV6-1
TGTGCCAGCGGCCTAGGGGCAAACACTGAAGCTTTCTTT | CASGLGANTEAFF | NA | TRBJ1-1 | NA | TRBV7-6
TGTGCCAGCAGTGACGGCCGGGGACCCACCTTC | CASSDGRGPTF | NA | TRBJ1-2 | NA | TRBV6-1
TGTGCCAGCTCACCCTACGGGATGAATCAGCCCCAGCATTTT | CASSPYGMNQPQHF | NA | TRBJ1-5 | NA | TRBV18
TGTGCCAGCAGCGTAGGGGACACCGACGGCTACACCTTC | CASSVGDTDGYTF | once | TRBJ1-2 | NA | TRBV9
TGTGCCAGCTCAGGAAGTTCTGGGGAGCTGTTTTTT | CASSGSSGELFF | NA | TRBJ2-2 | NA | TRBV18
TGCAGCGTTGGTTTAGGGGGGCAGTCTTTCCCCGGGGAGCTGTTTTTT | CSVGLGGQSFPGELFF | NA | TRBJ2-2 | NA | TRBV29-1
TGCGCCAGCAGCCAAGATAGCCTAGCGGGAGTCACAGATACGCAGTATTTT | CASSQDSLAGVTDTQYF | NA | TRBJ2-3 | TRBD2 | TRBV4-3
TGTGCCAGTGGAGGGGGCCGGACTGAAGCTTTCTTT | CASGGGRTEAFF | NA | TRBJ1-1 | TRBD1 | TRBV19
TGCGCCAGCAGCCCCGGGGGAGGCACAGATACGCAGTATTTT | CASSPGGGTDTQYF | NA | TRBJ2-3 | NA | TRBV4-1
TGTGCCAGCAGCGCGATCCCAGGGGAGGGGACAGATACGCAGTATTTT | CASSAIPGEGTDTQYF | NA | TRBJ2-3 | NA | TRBV9
TGCGCCAGCAGCTTTGGGGTATCCGGGGAGCTGTTTTTT | CASSFGVSGELFF | NA | TRBJ2-2 | NA | TRBV5-1
TGTGCCAGCAGCCTCAATGGGGGGGCAAGCTACAATGAGCAGTTCTTC | CASSLNGGASYNEQFF | few | TRBJ2-1 | NA | TRBV7-8
TGTGCCAGCTCACCACCCAATTACAACCAAGAGACCCAGTACTTC | CASSPPNYNQETQYF | once | TRBJ2-5 | NA | TRBV18
TGCGCCAGCAAGGGACCGGGGAATACCTACGAGCAGTACTTC | CASKGPGNTYEQYF | once | TRBJ2-7 | NA | TRBV5-1
TGTGCCAGCTCACCCGCAGGTTACGGGGAGCTGTTTTTT | CASSPAGYGELFF | NA | TRBJ2-2 | NA | TRBV18
TGTGCCAGCTCACCGTCGGTGCAGGGGAACACTGAAGCTTTCTTT | CASSPSVQGNTEAFF | NA | TRBJ1-1 | NA | TRBV18
TGTGCCAGCAGTTTATCCAGGGAGCGGTACTTC | CASSLSRERYF | few | TRBJ2-7 | NA | TRBV28
TGTGCCAGCTCAACCGGGACAGGGTTCGCTGAAGCTTTCTTT | CASSTGTGFAEAFF | NA | TRBJ1-1 | TRBD1 | TRBV28
TGTGCCAGCAGGGGCTCTGGGGCCAACGTCCTGACTTTC | CASRGSGANVLTF | NA | TRBJ2-6 | NA | TRBV27
TGTGCCAGCGAACTCCAGGATAATCAGCCCCAGCATTTT | CASELQDNQPQHF | few | TRBJ1-5 | NA | TRBV28
TGTGCCAGCAGCTCCATTCCGGCGGATACGCAGTATTTT | CASSSIPADTQYF | once | TRBJ2-3 | NA | TRBV7-3
TGCGCCAGCAGCTTGGGAGGGGTCGGAAACACCATATATTTT | CASSLGGVGNTIYF | NA | TRBJ1-3 | NA | TRBV5-1
TGCGCCAGCAGCTTGGCAGGGGTCAACAATGAGCAGTTCTTC | CASSLAGVNNEQFF | few | TRBJ2-1 | NA | TRBV5-1
TGTGCCAGCAGTACCGGGGAGCGCGGCTACACCTTC | CASSTGERGYTF | NA | TRBJ1-2 | NA | TRBV27
TGCAGCGGGACAGGTTCAGATACGCAGTATTTT | CSGTGSDTQYF | NA | TRBJ2-3 | TRBD1 | TRBV29-1
TGTGCCAGCAGCCCCAGTCGCAGTATCCCCCTTTCCTACGAGCAGTACTTC | CASSPSRSIPLSYEQYF | NA | TRBJ2-7 | NA | TRBV7-6
TGTGCCAGCAGCGACCGGGACAGAGGGATTTACAATGAGCAGTTCTTC | CASSDRDRGIYNEQFF | NA | TRBJ2-1 | TRBD1 | TRBV7-2
TGTGCCAGCGCCCCACTTCTGAGAGGAGGGTGTAGCAATCAGCCCCAGCATTTT | CASAPLLRGGCSNQPQHF | NA | TRBJ1-5 | NA | TRBV21-1
TGTGCCAGCAGCTTAGTTGAGACCTACGAGCAGTACTTC | CASSLVETYEQYF | NA | TRBJ2-7 | NA | TRBV7-2
TGTGCCAGCAGTGACCCCGTTTGGGACCTCTACGAGCAGTACTTC | CASSDPVWDLYEQYF | NA | TRBJ2-7 | NA | TRBV6-1
TGTGCCAGCTCACGGGAAGCAGACACTTCCTACGAGCAGTACTTC | CASSREADTSYEQYF | NA | TRBJ2-7 | NA | TRBV18
TGCAGCGTTGAGGTGAGCGGGTTGACCTACGAGCAGTACTTC | CSVEVSGLTYEQYF | NA | TRBJ2-7 | NA | TRBV29-1
TGTGCCAGTAGTATAGGAACCGGGGAGCTGTTTTTT | CASSIGTGELFF | NA | TRBJ2-2 | NA | TRBV19
TGCGCCAGCAGCTTGGCCAGGGTAAATAGTGGGGCCAACGTCCTGACTTTC | CASSLARVNSGANVLTF | NA | TRBJ2-6 | NA | TRBV5-1
TGTGCCAGCAGCCAATCATCCAGGGACGACAATGAAAAACTGTTTTTT | CASSQSSRDDNEKLFF | NA | TRBJ1-4 | NA | TRBV4-2
TGTGCCAGTCAGAGCCGGTTCAATCAGCCCCAGCATTTT | CASQSRFNQPQHF | few | TRBJ1-5 | NA | TRBV19
TGCGCCAGCAGCACGGGGGACGTAAGCTCCTACGAGCAGTACTTC | CASSTGDVSSYEQYF | NA | TRBJ2-7 | NA | TRBV5-1
TGCGCCAGCAGGGCCGGGACAGGGTCGGTAAATCAGCCCCAGCATTTT | CASRAGTGSVNQPQHF | NA | TRBJ1-5 | TRBD1 | TRBV5-1
TGTGCCAGCAGCGTGACCCGGTGGGCGAACACCGGGGAGCTGTTTTTT | CASSVTRWANTGELFF | once | TRBJ2-2 | NA | TRBV9
TGTGCCAGCAGCCCCCGAGGACGGGCCGAGGGGGCCGGGACAGATACGCAGTATTTT | CASSPRGRAEGAGTDTQYF | NA | TRBJ2-3 | TRBD1 | TRBV9
TGCACCAGCAGCCATGGTACAGCTAGCGGGAGGAGCTCCTACAATGAGCAGTTCTTC | CTSSHGTASGRSSYNEQFF | NA | TRBJ2-1 | NA | TRBV1
TGTGCCAGCAGACCTAACCGGGACTCCGGAAACACCATATATTTT | CASRPNRDSGNTIYF | NA | TRBJ1-3 | NA | TRBV27
TGCGCCAGCAGCACAGGGACTAGCGGGAGTCTCTACAATGAGCAGTTCTTC | CASSTGTSGSLYNEQFF | NA | TRBJ2-1 | TRBD2 | TRBV5-1
TGTGCCTGGAGTAGAGGCTATGGCTACACCTTC | CAWSRGYGYTF | NA | TRBJ1-2 | NA | TRBV30
TGCGCCAGCAGCCAAGATCCGGGCTACTCTGGAAACACCATATATTTT | CASSQDPGYSGNTIYF | NA | TRBJ1-3 | NA | TRBV11-2
TGTGCCAGCAGGGTCCCGAACACCGGGGAGCTGTTTTTT | CASRVPNTGELFF | NA | TRBJ2-2 | NA | TRBV28
TGTGCCAGCAGACGACAGGGGGCGCCTAATGAAGCTTTCTTT | CASRRQGAPNEAFF | once | TRBJ1-1 | TRBD1 | TRBV6-1